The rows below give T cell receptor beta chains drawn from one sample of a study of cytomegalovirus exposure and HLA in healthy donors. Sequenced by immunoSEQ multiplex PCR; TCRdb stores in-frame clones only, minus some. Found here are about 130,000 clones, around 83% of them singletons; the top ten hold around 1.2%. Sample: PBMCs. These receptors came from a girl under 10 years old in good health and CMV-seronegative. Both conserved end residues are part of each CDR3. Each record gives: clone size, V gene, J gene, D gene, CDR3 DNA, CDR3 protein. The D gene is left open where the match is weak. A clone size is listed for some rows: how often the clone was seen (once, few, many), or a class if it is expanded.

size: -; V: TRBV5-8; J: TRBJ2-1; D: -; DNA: TGTGCCAGCAGCTTGGCCGTTTTGGCGGCCGTACCCAATGAGCAGTTCTTC; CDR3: CASSLAVLAAVPNEQFF
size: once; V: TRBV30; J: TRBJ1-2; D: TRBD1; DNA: TGTGCCTGCAGCCGGGACAGTGGGGGCTACACCTTC; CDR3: CACSRDSGGYTF
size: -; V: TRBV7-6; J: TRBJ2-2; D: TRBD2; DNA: TGTGCCAGCAGCCACTTTACTAGCGGGGCTAACACCGGGGAGCTGTTTTTT; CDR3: CASSHFTSGANTGELFF
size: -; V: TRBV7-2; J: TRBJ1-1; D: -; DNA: TGTGCCAGCACCGTGAATGCAGTCAACACTGAAGCTTTCTTT; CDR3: CASTVNAVNTEAFF
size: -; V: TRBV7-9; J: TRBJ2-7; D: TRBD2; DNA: TGTGCCAGCAGCATCCAAGCGGGGTTAGCGGGGGACTACGAGCAGTACTTC; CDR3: CASSIQAGLAGDYEQYF
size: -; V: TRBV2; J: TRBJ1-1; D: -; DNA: TGTGCCAGCATGAACAGCTTGAACACTGAAGCTTTCTTT; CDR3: CASMNSLNTEAFF
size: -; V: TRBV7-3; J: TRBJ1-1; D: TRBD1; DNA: TGTGCCAGCAGCTTAACCGCCCCGGGACAGGGTAGCTCACCCACTGAAGCTTTCTTT; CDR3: CASSLTAPGQGSSPTEAFF
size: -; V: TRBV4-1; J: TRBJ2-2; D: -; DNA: TGCGCCAGCAGCCAAGGGGCTACCGGGGAGCTGTTTTTT; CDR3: CASSQGATGELFF
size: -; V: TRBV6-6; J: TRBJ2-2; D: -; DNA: TGTGCCAGCAGTTCCCCGAGAGGGGGAAAGCACCGGGAGCTGTTTTTT; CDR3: CASSSPRGGKHRELFF
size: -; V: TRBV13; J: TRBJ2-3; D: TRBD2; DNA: TGTGCCAGCAGCTTTCCGACTAGCTCAAATACGCAGTATTTT; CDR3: CASSFPTSSNTQYF
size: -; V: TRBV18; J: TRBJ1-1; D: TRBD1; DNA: TGTGCCAGCTCGCTGACAGGGGAAGCTTTCTTT; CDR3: CASSLTGEAFF
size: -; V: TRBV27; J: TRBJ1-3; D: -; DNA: TGTGCCAGCAGGCCCCAGATGGGGGGGCGAGGGGACTCTGGAAACACCATATATTTT; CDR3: CASRPQMGGRGDSGNTIYF
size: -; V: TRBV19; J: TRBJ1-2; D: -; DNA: TGTGCCAGTAGTATGGGGCGCGGGGACTATGGCTACACCTTC; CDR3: CASSMGRGDYGYTF
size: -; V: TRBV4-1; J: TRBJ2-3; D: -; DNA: TGCGCCAGCAGCCAACTGACTAATCCAGATACGCAGTATTTT; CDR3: CASSQLTNPDTQYF
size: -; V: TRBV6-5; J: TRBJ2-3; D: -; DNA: TGTGCCAGCAGTCTGGAGGGGAGCACAGATACGCAGTATTTT; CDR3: CASSLEGSTDTQYF